Following are 25 T cell receptor beta chains from one sample sequenced in a study of blood T cell repertoires in COVID-19. The method was immunoSEQ multiplex PCR; TCRdb's version includes in-frame clones alone and lacks a portion of them. The profile covers 200,000 to 250,000 clones, with 85% to 90% appearing a single time and roughly 14% taken by the ten largest. The sequencing input was PBMCs or T cells enriched from blood (not recorded which). These receptors were taken from a woman in her fifties or sixties with acute COVID-19.

The V gene is TRBV15, the J gene TRBJ1-5; D unresolved. Per germline, CDR1 LNHNV and CDR2 YYDKDF (reference sequence). This CDR3 spans 13 amino acids. The ends were cut back, 0 bases at V and 9 bases at J, with 9 bases in the middle. CDR3 DNA sequence: TGTGCCACCAGCAGAGAACGAGTTCGGCCCCAGCATTTT. As protein: CATSRERVRPQHF.

The chain recombines TRBV12-3 or TRBV12-4 with TRBJ1-2; TRBD1 agrees at 10 bases. Losses at the gene ends were 6 bases for V and 6 bases for J; bases not matched to a gene: 4. This CDR3 region has 13 residues. CDR3 residues: CASRRQGAHGYTF. The CDR3, as DNA: TGTGCCAGCAGAAGACAGGGGGCGCATGGCTACACCTTC.

CDR3 protein: CASNPGLSF. For the CDR3, the DNA is TGTGCCAGCAATCCGGGACTTTCGTTT. The chain recombines TRBV12-1 with TRBJ2-3; TRBD2 is taken as the D call from the table, unchecked against the DNA. TRBV12-1 is listed as a pseudogene. The CDR3 consists of 9 residues.

This sequence joins TRBV27 and TRBJ1-5, with 11 nucleotides matching TRBD1. J lost 4 bases, V lost 3 bases, and 5 bases had no gene match. Germline assignment: CDR1 MNHEY and CDR2 SMNVEV (reference sequence). The CDR3 has 16 amino acids. The CDR3 DNA sequence: TGTGCCAGCAGTTTCTCAGGGACAGGGGGGAATCAGCCCCAGCATTTT. Amino acid sequence: CASSFSGTGGNQPQHF.

This chain uses TRBV29-1 with TRBJ2-7, with 8 bases lining up with TRBD1. CDR1 is SQVTM, CDR2 ANQGSEA, per germline. CDR3 size: 12 residues. The V and J ends lost 4 bases and 5 bases, in that order; junction bases with no gene match: 4. Written as DNA, the CDR3 is TGCAGCGTTGGGACAGGGACCCACGAGCAGTACTTC. Protein product: CSVGTGTHEQYF.

V and J are TRBV24-1 and TRBJ1-5, with a tentative D call TRBD1 (5 bases). Germline assignment: CDR1 KGHDR and CDR2 SFDVKD. The CDR3 consists of 14 residues. Deletions cut 4 bases from V and 5 bases from J, with 11 bases between. The CDR3 bases are TGTGCCACCAGTGACAGGGAGGTTTATCAGCCCCAGCATTTT. Its protein product is CATSDREVYQPQHF.

The chain recombines TRBV5-4 with TRBJ1-3; no definite D call. Germline V gene lookup returns CDR1 SGHNT and CDR2 YYREEE (reference sequence). The length of the CDR3 is 15 residues. V gave up 4 bases and J gave up 3 bases, with 14 bases separating them. For the CDR3, the DNA is TGTGCCAGCAGCGCTAAGGATGAGCGTGGAAACACCATATATTTT. It yields the protein CASSAKDERGNTIYF.

V gene TRBV30 combines with J gene TRBJ2-1; the D gene is possibly TRBD1 (5 bases). The germline V gene has CDR1 GTSNPN and CDR2 SVGIG (reference sequence). The CDR3 spans 13 residues. Trimming removed 2 bases at V and 4 bases at J, with 9 bases between. The CDR3 loop is CAWSSQGYNEQFF. CDR3 coding DNA: TGTGCCTGGAGTAGTCAGGGTTACAATGAGCAGTTCTTC.

The chain is built from TRBV19 and TRBJ2-7, with TRBD2 identical over 7 bases. Germline CDR1 and CDR2: LNHDA and SQIVND (reference sequence). V was clipped by 3 bases and J by 4 bases; unmatched bases: 6. This CDR3 spans 14 amino acids. As DNA, the CDR3 is TGTGCCAGTAGTATTGGAGCGGGACTGTACGAGCAGTACTTC. Amino acid sequence: CASSIGAGLYEQYF.

The chain carries TRBV28 and TRBJ1-5, with a tentative D call TRBD1 (6 bases). This CDR3 is 15 amino acids long. Trimming shortened V by 5 bases and J by 5 bases, and 16 bases separated the two germline ends. CDR1 and CDR2 (germline): MDHEN, SYDVKM. CDR3 in DNA: TGTGCCAGCAGTCCCGCAGACAGGCCAGATCAGCCCCAGCATTTT. Protein product: CASSPADRPDQPQHF. The whole variable domain, filled in from reference TRBV28 and TRBJ1-5, reads DVKVTQSSRYLVKRTGEKVFLECVQDMDHENMFWYRQDPGLGLRLIYFSYDVKMKEKGDIPEGYSVSREKKERFSLILESASTNQTSMYLCASSPADRPDQPQHFGDGTRLSIL.

The chain employs TRBV2 and TRBJ1-2, with 8 bases fitting TRBD1. V lost 6 bases and J lost 2; bases outside the gene matches: 11. This CDR3 region has 16 residues. CDR1 and CDR2 (germline): SNHLY, FYNNEI. As DNA, the CDR3 is TGTGCCAGCAGAAGGGGTGGGCAGGGGGCGAACTATGGCTACACCTTC. Its translation: CASRRGGQGANYGYTF.

This sequence joins TRBV27 and TRBJ1-1; D ambiguous. Looked up from germline, CDR1 is MNHEY and CDR2 is SMNVEV (reference sequence). The V end lost 7 bases, the J end lost 0 bases, and 9 bases lay between the germline ends. This CDR3 has 13 residues. The CDR3 is CASNSRLNTEAFF. CDR3 DNA sequence: TGTGCCAGCAATTCCCGTCTGAACACTGAAGCTTTCTTT.

The genes are TRBV3-1 (or the pseudogene TRBV3-2) and TRBJ2-5, with D perhaps TRBD2 (5 bases). CDR1 and CDR2 from the germline V gene are LGHDT and YNNKEL (reference sequence). There are 15 residues in the CDR3. Trimming cost V 1 base and J 5 bases, with 14 bases left between them. In nucleotides, the CDR3 is TGTGCCAGCAGCCAAGTGGCGGGTACGGGCGAGACCCAGTACTTC. Protein product: CASSQVAGTGETQYF.

This chain links TRBV6-5 with TRBJ1-5; D call uncertain. V was cut by 6 bases and J by 2 bases, with 8 bases left in between. The germline gives CDR1 MNHEY, CDR2 SVGAGI. The CDR3 sequence is 13 residues long. The CDR3 region has the DNA TGTGCCAGCAGGAGCAGGCGCAATCAGCCCCAGCATTTT. It specifies CASRSRRNQPQHF.

This sequence joins TRBV4-3 and TRBJ2-7; 11 bases fit TRBD1. This CDR3 is 14 amino acids long. V gave up 4 bases and J gave up 4 bases; unmatched junction bases: 3. In germline, CDR1 is LGHNA, CDR2 YSLEER. CDR3 bases: TGCGCCAGCAGCCCAGGGACAGGGGGATACGAGCAGTACTTC. It codes for CASSPGTGGYEQYF.

V gene TRBV5-3 combines with J gene TRBJ1-2, with TRBD1 matching 8 bases. TRBV5-3 counts as an open reading frame of uncertain function. The CDR3 contains 16 residues. With V trimmed by 3 bases and J by 4 bases, 11 bases remained unmatched. The CDR3 region is CARSWMDRDGSYGYTF. As DNA, the CDR3 is TGTGCCAGAAGCTGGATGGACAGGGATGGGAGCTATGGCTACACCTTC.

The chain couples TRBV27 to TRBJ2-3; perhaps TRBD1 as D (6 bases). The CDR3 has 14 amino acids. V lost 9 bases and J lost 2, with 15 bases in between. Germline CDR1 reads MNHEY; CDR2 reads SMNVEV (reference sequence). Written as DNA, the CDR3 is TGTGCCAGTAACCGCCAGGGACACACAGATACGCAGTATTTT. It encodes CASNRQGHTDTQYF.

The chain couples TRBV7-2 to TRBJ2-7; TRBD1 aligns across 9 bases. The V gene end was trimmed by 3 bases and the J gene end by 2 bases; junction bases not matched to a gene: 8. The CDR3 runs 16 residues. CDR1 and CDR2 from the germline V gene are SGHTA and FQGNSA. CDR3 DNA sequence: TGTGCCAGCAGCTTTTCCGGGACAGGGTATCCCTACGAGCAGTACTTC. Translating gives CASSFSGTGYPYEQYF.

The chain uses TRBV27 and TRBJ1-6; TRBD1 aligns across 8 bases. The CDR3 consists of 15 residues. CDR1 is MNHEY, CDR2 SMNVEV, per germline (reference sequence). With 0 bases clipped from V and 8 bases from J, the junction kept 3 bases outside the gene matches. The CDR3 here is CASSLSDRVDSPLHF. The CDR3 DNA is TGTGCCAGCAGTTTATCGGACAGGGTCGATTCACCCCTCCACTTT.

This clone was detected ten times or more. The J gene is TRBJ2-1, the V gene TRBV5-5, with D perhaps matching TRBD1 (6 bases). CDR3 size: 15 residues. Germline assignment: CDR1 SGHKS and CDR2 YYEKEE (reference sequence). V was shortened by 0 bases and J by 6 bases, with 13 bases between the two germline ends. The CDR3 nucleotides are TGTGCCAGCAGCTTGGCCAACAGGGAACTCAATGAGCAGTTCTTC. Translating it yields CASSLANRELNEQFF.

The chain has TRBV9 and TRBJ2-1; a possible D gene is TRBD2 (7 bases). Per germline, CDR1 SGDLS and CDR2 YYNGEE. The CDR3 sequence is 17 residues long. The ends were cut back, 0 bases at V and 0 bases at J, with 13 bases in the middle. CDR3 sequence reads: CASSVGRGGRSYNEQFF. The CDR3 bases are TGTGCCAGCAGCGTAGGTCGCGGGGGCCGCTCCTACAATGAGCAGTTCTTC. The whole variable domain, remainder taken from reference TRBV9 and TRBJ2-1, is DSGVTQTPKHLITATGQRVTLRCSPRSGDLSVYWYQQSLDQGLQFLIQYYNGEERAKGNILERFSAQQFPDLHSELNLSSLELGDSALYFCASSVGRGGRSYNEQFFGPGTRLTVL.

This sequence joins TRBV27 and TRBJ1-2, with a possible D match to TRBD1 (6 bases). The V gene lost 5 bases and the J gene lost 4 bases, with 11 bases spanning the gap. The CDR3 extends over 13 amino acids. Per the germline V gene, CDR1 is MNHEY and CDR2 is SMNVEV (reference sequence). The CDR3 DNA reads as TGTGCCAGCAGTACCGGGACAAGCTATGGCTACACCTTC. This sequence encodes CASSTGTSYGYTF.

V usage is TRBV7-9 and J usage is TRBJ1-1, with D possibly matching TRBD1 (5 bases). The CDR3 has 14 amino acids. The germline V and J ends were trimmed by 3 bases and 4 bases, with 12 bases remaining between them. Germline V gives CDR1 SEHNR, CDR2 FQNEAQ (reference sequence). The CDR3 spells CASSLGGVPTEAFF. The CDR3 nucleotides are TGTGCCAGCAGCTTGGGGGGGGTTCCCACTGAAGCTTTCTTT.

This rearrangement joins TRBV28 to TRBJ2-1, with a weak D call TRBD2 (5 bases). Per the germline V gene, CDR1 is MDHEN and CDR2 is SYDVKM. The V gene lost 8 bases and the J gene lost 5 bases, with 10 bases spanning the gap. CDR3 length: 12 residues. The chain's CDR3 is CASEGWDNEQFF. DNA for the CDR3: TGTGCCAGCGAGGGTTGGGACAATGAGCAGTTCTTC.

This chain links TRBV14 with TRBJ2-5; 7 nucleotides line up with TRBD2. CDR3 length: 17 amino acids. V dropped 0 bases and J dropped 5; count of bases not matched to a gene: 12. Germline CDR1 reads SGHDN; CDR2 reads FVKESK. CDR3 sequence (DNA): TGTGCCAGCAGCCAAGATTACCCCGTACGCGGGAGCGAGACCCAGTACTTC. Translating it yields CASSQDYPVRGSETQYF.